The rows below give T cell receptor beta chains drawn from one sample of a study of T cell clonotyping in hematopoietic cell transplantation. The table came from immunoSEQ multiplex PCR; TCRdb's copy has only in-frame clones and leaves some out. There are about 47,000 clones in the sample; 80% to 85% occur only once, and roughly 4.8% lies in the top ten. The sample was peripheral blood mononuclear cells, taken before stem cell transplant. These receptors were collected from a man aged 60 to 69 with myelodysplastic syndrome. Some clones in this sample may be carry-over from other donors' samples. The CDR3 runs from the conserved cysteine through the conserved F or W. The D gene is left open where the match is weak. Size is omitted from some rows. Given values are once, few, many or a class for expanded clones.

j_call v_call clone_size d_call cdr3_nt cdr3_aa
TRBJ2-3 TRBV28 NA NA TGTGCCAGCAGTTTTGGGGGCTTCGGCACAGATACGCAGTATTTT CASSFGGFGTDTQYF
TRBJ1-2 TRBV5-1 few TRBD1 TGCGCCAGCAGGATAGGGGACAGGGATGATGGCTACACCTTC CASRIGDRDDGYTF
TRBJ2-5 TRBV14 NA NA TGTGCCAGCGCCGCCGGCGGGGCAGGAGGGGGAGAGACCCAGTACTTC CASAAGGAGGGETQYF
TRBJ2-4 TRBV28 NA TRBD2 TGTGCCAGCAGTAAAGATAGGACTAGGGTGAACATTCAGTACTTC CASSKDRTRVNIQYF
TRBJ2-5 TRBV6-5 NA TRBD2 TGTGCCAGCAGTTACTTATCAGCGGGGGGGCCGGGGACCCAGTACTTC CASSYLSAGGPGTQYF
TRBJ1-3 TRBV30 NA NA TGTGCCTGGAGCTCACGGGGAAATGGAAACACCATATATTTT CAWSSRGNGNTIYF
TRBJ1-5 TRBV6-5 once NA TGTGCCACCAGCGGGGGGCGCGTTCAGCCCCAGCATTTT CATSGGRVQPQHF
TRBJ2-2 TRBV7-2 NA NA TGTGCCAGCAGCTTAGGGTCTGGTGGGGAGCTGTTTTTT CASSLGSGGELFF
TRBJ1-6 TRBV7-8 NA NA TGTGCCAGCAGAACGTGGAACGATTCACCCCTCCACTTT CASRTWNDSPLHF
TRBJ1-4 TRBV7-9 once NA TGTGCCAGCAGCTTTGGCAGGACAAATGAAAAACTGTTTTTT CASSFGRTNEKLFF
TRBJ1-5 TRBV4-3 NA TRBD1 TGCGCCAGCAGCCAAGGGACAGGGAGTTTTCAGCCCCAGCATTTT CASSQGTGSFQPQHF
TRBJ2-6 TRBV11-2 NA NA TGTGCCAGCAGCTTTTCTGGGGCCAACGTCCTGACTTTC CASSFSGANVLTF
TRBJ2-3 TRBV4-1 NA NA TGCGCCAGCAGCCAAGATCAAGGCAGGAGCACAGATACGCAGTATTTT CASSQDQGRSTDTQYF
TRBJ2-2 TRBV25-1 NA NA TGTGCCAGCAGTGAAGGGACATTAAGCGGGGAGCTGTTTTTT CASSEGTLSGELFF
TRBJ2-7 TRBV30 NA NA TGTGCCTGGAGTGTTGGGCAGTCCTACGAGCAGTACTTC CAWSVGQSYEQYF
TRBJ1-1 TRBV2 NA TRBD1 TGTGCCAGCAGGTTGGGACAGGGGGCGTCGTCTTTCTTT CASRLGQGASSFF
TRBJ1-4 TRBV11-2 NA NA TGTGCCAGCAGCCATCTCAGGGGTTTTGGTGAAAAACTGTTTTTT CASSHLRGFGEKLFF
TRBJ1-5 TRBV9 few NA TGTGCCAGCAGCGAAGGCGTTAGCAATCAGCCCCAGCATTTT CASSEGVSNQPQHF
TRBJ2-7 TRBV5-6 NA TRBD1 TGTGCCAGCAGGGCGAGGGGACAGGGCTACGAGCAGTACTTC CASRARGQGYEQYF
TRBJ2-7 TRBV5-5 few TRBD1 TGTGCCAGCAGCCAAGATTGGGACAGGTGGTCCTACGAGCAGTACTTC CASSQDWDRWSYEQYF
TRBJ1-6 TRBV6-1 few TRBD1 TGTGCCAGCAGTGAACCGGGACAGGGTACCTCACCCCTCCACTTT CASSEPGQGTSPLHF
TRBJ1-2 TRBV6-9 few NA TGTGCCAGCAGTTCACTGGGGGGCACAGGCTATGGCTACACCTTC CASSSLGGTGYGYTF
TRBJ1-1 TRBV7-2 NA NA TGTGCCAGCAGCTTCAGTTACCTGCTGAACACTGAAGCTTTCTTT CASSFSYLLNTEAFF
TRBJ2-1 TRBV4-3 NA NA TGCGCCAGCAGCCAACACCGGGACCGCAATGAGCAGTTCTTC CASSQHRDRNEQFF
TRBJ2-7 TRBV9 NA NA TGTGCCAGCAGCGGACTCGGGACTCCTTTAAACGAGCAGTACTTC CASSGLGTPLNEQYF
TRBJ2-7 TRBV29-1 medium-sized TRBD2 TGCAGCGCCTCCCCCGGGGGGTTTGACGAGCAGTACTTC CSASPGGFDEQYF
TRBJ2-5 TRBV7-9 NA NA TGTGCCAGCAGTTTACAGGGGACTGGAGAGACCCAGTACTTC CASSLQGTGETQYF
TRBJ1-4 TRBV13 NA NA TGTGCCAGCAGCCCCATGGGGGGGAAGGATGAAAAACTGTTTTTT CASSPMGGKDEKLFF
TRBJ1-2 TRBV20-1 few TRBD1 TGCAGTGCTAGACAGGACAGGGGAGGTACCTTC CSARQDRGGTF
TRBJ2-5 TRBV7-9 NA NA TGTGCCAGCAGGAACGGGCGGTCCGGGGAGACCCAGTACTTC CASRNGRSGETQYF
TRBJ2-7 TRBV7-8 NA NA TGTGCCAGCAGCTTAAACGGTCGGCACTACGAGCAGTACTTC CASSLNGRHYEQYF
TRBJ1-5 TRBV7-8 NA TRBD1 TGTGCCAGCAGCTTAGCGAGGACAGGGGGTCAGCCCCAGCATTTT CASSLARTGGQPQHF
TRBJ1-6 TRBV30 few NA TGTGCCTGGAGGACGGGAATTAATTCACCCCTCCACTTT CAWRTGINSPLHF
TRBJ1-6 TRBV5-8 once NA TGTGCCAGCAGCTTGGTCGGGCTTGATAATTCACCCCTCCACTTT CASSLVGLDNSPLHF
TRBJ2-7 TRBV7-2 NA NA TGTGCCAGCAGCTTCCAGGGCGGCGACGAGCAGTACTTC CASSFQGGDEQYF
TRBJ2-2 TRBV6-6 NA NA TGTGCCAGCACTCAGGGGACGAACACCGGGGAGCTGTTTTTT CASTQGTNTGELFF
TRBJ1-6 TRBV4-3 few NA TGCGCCAGCAGCCAAAATGACAGGACAGATTCACCCCTCCACTTT CASSQNDRTDSPLHF
TRBJ2-5 TRBV4-3 NA TRBD1 TGCGCCAGCAGCCAGGGCAGGGGGCCGAGGGAGACCCAGTACTTC CASSQGRGPRETQYF
TRBJ1-5 TRBV27 NA NA TGTGCCAGCAGTTTACTGGCAGGAGGCAATCAGCCCCAGCATTTT CASSLLAGGNQPQHF
TRBJ1-1 TRBV7-9 NA TRBD1 TGTGCCAGCAGCTTGGGGACAGCTAATTTGAACACTGAAGCTTTCTTT CASSLGTANLNTEAFF
TRBJ2-6 TRBV15 NA NA TGTGCCACCAGCACACGAACTCCAGGGTCTGGGGCCAACGTCCTGACTTTC CATSTRTPGSGANVLTF